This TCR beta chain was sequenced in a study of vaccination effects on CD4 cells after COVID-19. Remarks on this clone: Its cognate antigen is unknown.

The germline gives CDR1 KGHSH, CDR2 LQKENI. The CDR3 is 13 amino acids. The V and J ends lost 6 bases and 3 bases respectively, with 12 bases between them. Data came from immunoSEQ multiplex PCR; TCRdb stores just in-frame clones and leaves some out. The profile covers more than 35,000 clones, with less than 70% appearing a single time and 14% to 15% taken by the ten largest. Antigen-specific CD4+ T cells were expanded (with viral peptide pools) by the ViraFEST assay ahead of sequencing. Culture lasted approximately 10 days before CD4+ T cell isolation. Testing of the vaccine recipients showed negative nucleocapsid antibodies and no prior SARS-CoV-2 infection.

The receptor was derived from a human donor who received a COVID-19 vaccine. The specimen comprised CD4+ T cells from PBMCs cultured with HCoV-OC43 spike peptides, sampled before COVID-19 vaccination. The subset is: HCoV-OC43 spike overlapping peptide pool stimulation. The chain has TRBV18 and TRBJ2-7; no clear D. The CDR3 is CASSPGVNYEQYF. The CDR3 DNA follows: TGTGCCAGCTCGCCTGGGGTTAACTACGAGCAGTACTTC.